The text below deals with one TCR beta chain. This specimen comes from a study of blood T cell repertoires in COVID-19. TCRdb's copy holds only in-frame clones and misses some; the assay was immunoSEQ multiplex PCR. The sample contains about 96,000 clones, roughly 89% of which appear only once. Sequencing input: peripheral blood. This sequence was found in a human donor with COVID-19, enrolled during active disease. The donor label of this sample is uncertain.

CDR3 coding DNA: TGTGCCAGCAGTTTAGGCTCCACAGATACGCAGTATTTT. Its translation: CASSLGSTDTQYF. The gene calls are TRBV28 and TRBJ2-3; no clear D gene. The CDR3 is made up of 13 amino acids. The germline V and J ends were trimmed by 2 bases and 2 bases, with 5 bases remaining between them. From germline, CDR1 is MDHEN and CDR2 SYDVKM.